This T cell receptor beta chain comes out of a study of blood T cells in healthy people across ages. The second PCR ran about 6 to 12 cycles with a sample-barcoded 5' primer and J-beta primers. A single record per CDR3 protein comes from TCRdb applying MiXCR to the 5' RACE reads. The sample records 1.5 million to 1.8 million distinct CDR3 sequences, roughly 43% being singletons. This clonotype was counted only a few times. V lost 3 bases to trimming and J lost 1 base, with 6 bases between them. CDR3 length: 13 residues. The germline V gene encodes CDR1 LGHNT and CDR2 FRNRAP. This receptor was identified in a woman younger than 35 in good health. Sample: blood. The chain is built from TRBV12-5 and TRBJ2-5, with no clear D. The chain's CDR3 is CASGLSSQETQYF. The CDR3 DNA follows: TGTGCTAGTGGTTTAAGCAGCCAAGAGACCCAGTACTTC.